These 8 T cell receptor beta chains were sequenced from one sample in a study of blood T cell repertoires in COVID-19. TCRdb's table, derived via immunoSEQ multiplex PCR, lists solely in-frame clones and lacks some. The table has roughly 100,000 clones, about 82% seen once. Sequencing input: peripheral blood. All receptors derive from an elderly man with COVID-19, enrolled during active disease.

This rearrangement joins TRBV6-2 or TRBV6-3 to TRBJ1-1; the D is unclear. Between the trimmed V and J ends, which lost 2 bases and 1 base, there was a span of 14 bases. Germline V gives CDR1 MNHEY, CDR2 SVGEGT. CDR3 size: 16 residues. The CDR3 DNA reads as TGTGCCAGCAGTTACGAGGCGATGGGTCAGAACACTGAAGCTTTCTTT. Its translation is CASSYEAMGQNTEAFF.

V gene TRBV11-2 combines with J gene TRBJ1-5; D possibly corresponds to TRBD1 (6 bases). This CDR3 has 13 residues. The V gene lost 1 base and the J gene lost 9 bases, with 10 bases spanning the gap. Germline V lookup: CDR1 SGHAT, CDR2 FQNNGV. The CDR3 spells CASSLGGRRPQHF. CDR3 in DNA: TGTGCCAGCAGCTTAGGGGGGCGCCGGCCCCAGCATTTT. Full variable domain (rest looked up from reference TRBV11-2 and TRBJ1-5): EAGVAQSPRYKIIEKRQSVAFWCNPISGHATLYWYQQILGQGPKLLIQFQNNGVVDDSQLPKDRFSAERLKGVDSTLKIQPAKLEDSAVYLCASSLGGRRPQHFGDGTRLSIL.

The J gene is TRBJ2-1, the V gene TRBV7-3, with 11 bases identical to TRBD2. The germline gives CDR1 SGHTA, CDR2 FQGTGA. The junction had 2 bases not matched to a gene; V was cut back by 1 base and J by 3 bases. The CDR3 sequence is 16 residues long. The CDR3 spells CASSLSGTSGYNEQFF. The CDR3 DNA sequence: TGTGCCAGCAGCTTAAGCGGGACTAGCGGCTACAATGAGCAGTTCTTC. Drawing the rest from reference TRBV7-3 and TRBJ2-1, the complete variable domain is GAGVSQTPSNKVTEKGKYVELRCDPISGHTALYWYRQSLGQGPEFLIYFQGTGAADDSGLPNDRFFAVRPEGSVSTLKIQRTERGDSAVYLCASSLSGTSGYNEQFFGPGTRLTVL.

The J gene is TRBJ1-2, the V gene TRBV10-3, with 7 positions matching TRBD1. The V and J ends lost 0 bases and 6 bases, in that order; junction bases with no gene match: 7. The CDR3 contains 15 residues. The germline CDR1 and CDR2 sequences are ENHRY and SYGVKD. The CDR3: CAISESTGRRDGYTF. The CDR3 nucleotides read TGTGCCATCAGTGAGTCGACAGGGAGGAGGGATGGCTACACCTTC.

A few counts support this clone. This sequence joins TRBV5-1 and TRBJ2-2; 10 nucleotides agree with TRBD2. This CDR3 has 18 residues. Per germline, CDR1 SGHRS and CDR2 YFSETQ. Losses at the gene ends were 0 bases for V and 0 bases for J; bases not matched to a gene: 5. This chain's CDR3 is CASSLVLAGDTNTGELFF. CDR3 DNA: TGCGCCAGCAGCTTGGTCCTAGCGGGAGATACGAACACCGGGGAGCTGTTTTTT.

This sequence joins TRBV11-3 and TRBJ2-1; 7 bases align to TRBD2. The V and J ends lost 4 bases and 0 bases, in that order; junction bases with no gene match: 9. CDR3 size: 17 residues. CDR1 SGHNT and CDR2 YENEEA come from the germline V gene. The CDR3 loop is CASSSSRAGDSYNEQFF. The CDR3 DNA reads as TGTGCCAGCAGCTCCTCCAGGGCGGGAGACTCCTACAATGAGCAGTTCTTC.

The gene calls are TRBV28 and TRBJ1-6; 8 bases are shared with TRBD1. The germline CDR1 and CDR2 sequences are MDHEN and SYDVKM. The ends lost 6 bases at V and 5 bases at J; junction bases unmatched: 6. There are 15 residues in the CDR3. In DNA, the CDR3 is TGTGCCAGCAGCACCGGACAGGGAAATAATTCACCCCTCCACTTT. This sequence encodes CASSTGQGNNSPLHF.

This clone was observed a few times. V gene TRBV28 combines with J gene TRBJ1-2, with D unresolved. The CDR3 is made up of 15 amino acids. Trimming cost V 5 bases and J 0 bases, with 13 bases left between them. Looked up from germline, CDR1 is MDHEN and CDR2 is SYDVKM. This chain's CDR3 is CASSVPGSSNYGYTF. In nucleotides, the CDR3 is TGTGCCAGCAGTGTCCCGGGGTCTTCTAACTATGGCTACACCTTC.